The 32 T cell receptor beta chains given below trace back to one sample, sequenced in a study of identical twins. Using its own MiXCR run on the 5' RACE reads, TCRdb lists one record per CDR3 protein. This sample has 1.5 million to 2 million distinct CDR3 sequences, with roughly a third found just once. The sequenced sample was cord blood. Source of these receptors: a newborn girl in good health.

This clonotype has only a few counts. The chain links TRBV14 to TRBJ1-5, with a tentative D call TRBD1 (6 bases). Germline V gene sequence: CDR1 SGHDN, CDR2 FVKESK. This CDR3 comprises 13 residues. The V gene lost 8 bases and the J gene lost 5 bases, with 13 bases spanning the gap. CDR3 amino acids: CASAQGAHQPQHF. CDR3 nucleotides: TGTGCCAGCGCACAGGGAGCACATCAGCCCCAGCATTTT.

Note on this clonotype: This may arise from a read error, as a much more abundant clone is one base away. The rearrangement joins TRBV14 to TRBJ1-2; D call uncertain. This CDR3 has 12 amino acids. The V and J ends lost 10 bases and 1 base respectively, with 10 bases between them. Germline V gives CDR1 SGHDN, CDR2 FVKESK. The chain's CDR3 is CATVGSNYGYTF. The CDR3 region has the DNA TGTGCCACCGTTGGCAGTAACTATGGCTACACCTTC.

J is TRBJ2-1 and V is TRBV11-2; no reliable D call. The end of the DNA fits TRBJ2-7 better, so the J call may be wrong. The germline V gene encodes CDR1 SGHAT and CDR2 FQNNGV. CDR3 length: 12 residues. In nucleotides, the CDR3 is TGTGCCAGCAGGGGTGGGTACAATGAGCAGTACTTC. Its protein is CASRGGYNEQYF.

This clonotype has just a few counts. CDR3 DNA sequence: TGCGCCAGCAGCCCCCTTAGGGGGGGACCGAACACTGAAGCTTTCTTT. Its protein is CASSPLRGGPNTEAFF. This sequence joins TRBV5-1 and TRBJ1-1; tentative D call: TRBD1 (6 bases). Germline CDR1 SGHRS, CDR2 YFSETQ. V dropped 4 bases and J dropped 1 base, with 17 bases sitting between them. This CDR3 spans 16 amino acids.

DNA for the CDR3: TGCGCCAGCTCCCAGCAGGAAGTCGATTCACCCCTCCACTTT. It is translated as CASSQQEVDSPLHF. This sequence joins TRBV4-1 and TRBJ1-6; D is unresolved. This CDR3 has 14 amino acids. V lost 8 bases to trimming and J lost 8 bases, with 16 bases between them. Looked up from germline, CDR1 is MGHRA and CDR2 is YSYEKL.

To note about this clonotype: This may be a read error: a much more frequent sequence differs by one nucleotide. CDR3 coding DNA: TGCAGTGCGGGAAGGCGGTATGGCTACACCTTC. It specifies CSAGRRYGYTF. The chain has TRBV20-1 and TRBJ1-2; unclear D gene. CDR3 length: 11 residues. Germline assignment: CDR1 DFQATT and CDR2 SNEGSKA (reference sequence). V was shortened by 6 bases and J by 5 bases, with 10 bases between the two germline ends.

The chain links TRBV25-1 to TRBJ1-1; 7 bases fit TRBD1. Germline V gene lookup returns CDR1 MGHDK and CDR2 SYGVNS. There are 11 residues in the CDR3. The V segment lost 4 bases and the J segment 10 bases; nucleotides outside the gene matches: 3. CDR3 sequence: CASSGTGVAFF. DNA of the CDR3: TGTGCCAGCAGTGGAACAGGGGTAGCTTTCTTT.

V is TRBV19 and J is TRBJ2-5; 11 nucleotides match TRBD2. This CDR3 is 14 amino acids long. Germline assignment: CDR1 LNHDA and CDR2 SQIVND (reference sequence). Germline trimming cut 5 bases from V and 11 bases from J; bases unmatched to any gene: 10. The DNA of the CDR3 is TGTGCCAGTAGTCCCGGACTAGCGGGTTTTGGGCAGTACTTC. Translation gives CASSPGLAGFGQYF.

The V and J genes are TRBV14 and TRBJ2-1, with 10 bases fitting TRBD1. This CDR3 has 17 residues. Germline V gene lookup returns CDR1 SGHDN and CDR2 FVKESK. The trim removed 0 bases at V and 5 bases at J, leaving 7 bases unmatched. The CDR3 reads CASSQDPTGTGDNEQFF. The CDR3 nucleotides read TGTGCCAGCAGCCAAGATCCAACCGGGACAGGGGACAATGAGCAGTTCTTC.

Comments on this clonotype: The junction departs from the called germline gene at one end, perhaps through a read error. The J gene is TRBJ1-3, the V gene TRBV7-9; D remains unclear. CDR1 SEHNR and CDR2 FQNEAQ come from the germline V gene (reference sequence). This CDR3 region has 13 residues. CDR3 loop: CAGSLVMGNTIYF. CDR3 in DNA: TGTGCCGGCAGCTTAGTTATGGGTAACACCATATATTTT.

To note about this clonotype: This may be a read error, as it is one base from a much larger clone. The CDR3 spells CGVGENTEAFF. For the CDR3, the DNA is TGCGGCGTTGGGGAGAACACTGAAGCTTTCTTT. V usage is TRBV29-1 and J usage is TRBJ1-1; D gene uncertain. The CDR3 extends over 11 amino acids. The germline V gene encodes CDR1 SQVTM and CDR2 ANQGSEA.

The rearrangement uses TRBV2 and TRBJ2-3; the D is unclear. Germline assignment: CDR1 SNHLY and CDR2 FYNNEI. V dropped 7 bases and J dropped 2 bases, with 13 bases sitting between them. This CDR3 has 14 residues. As DNA, the CDR3 is TGTGCCAGCAAGCGTAGGGATCTCACAGATACGCAGTATTTT. As protein: CASKRRDLTDTQYF.

This clonotype was seen ten or more times. The chain has TRBV28 and TRBJ1-2; D remains ambiguous. Germline V gene lookup returns CDR1 MDHEN and CDR2 SYDVKM. The CDR3 extends over 12 amino acids. The ends were cut back, 4 bases at V and 4 bases at J, with 7 bases in the middle. The CDR3 DNA reads TGTGCCAGCAGTTCCAGATTCTATGGCTACACCTTC. Its protein product is CASSSRFYGYTF.

This clonotype has a handful of counts. This chain connects TRBV6-1 to TRBJ1-6; no definite D call. The V end was cut by 10 bases, the J end by 8 bases, with 18 bases between. The germline V gene has CDR1 MNHNS and CDR2 SASEGT. The CDR3 runs to 14 residues. The CDR3 loop reads CATVTGIYYSPLHF. The CDR3 DNA follows: TGTGCCACCGTTACCGGGATCTACTATTCACCCCTCCACTTT.

This clonotype turned up a few times. The chain has TRBV10-3 and TRBJ2-3; 9 bases are shared with TRBD1. Germline V gives CDR1 ENHRY, CDR2 SYGVKD. CDR3 length: 15 residues. The V gene end was trimmed by 7 bases and the J gene end by 4 bases; junction bases not matched to a gene: 9. Here the CDR3 reads CAITARQGGSDTQYF. The CDR3 DNA reads TGTGCCATCACTGCGCGACAGGGGGGCTCAGATACGCAGTATTTT.

This rearrangement joins TRBV7-2 to TRBJ2-3; TRBD2 aligns across 14 bases. The CDR3 is made up of 17 amino acids. J lost 4 bases, V lost 5 bases, and 8 bases had no gene match. Germline-derived CDR1 and CDR2 are SGHTA and FQGNSA. The CDR3 here is CASSNQQTSGGADTQYF. DNA for the CDR3: TGTGCCAGCAGCAACCAACAGACTAGCGGGGGGGCAGATACGCAGTATTTT.

This chain joins TRBV3-1 and TRBJ1-6; D is unresolved. The V end was cut by 0 bases, the J end by 16 bases, with 13 bases between. The germline V gene encodes CDR1 LGHDT and CDR2 YNNKEL (reference sequence). This CDR3 has 13 amino acids. The CDR3 sequence is CASSQDRRWPLHF. The DNA for the CDR3 is TGTGCCAGCAGCCAAGATCGTCGGTGGCCACTCCACTTT.

The chain recombines TRBV3-1 with TRBJ2-1; 14 bases match TRBD2. This CDR3 has 17 amino acids. From germline, CDR1 is LGHDT and CDR2 YNNKEL (reference sequence). V shed 1 base, J shed 6 bases, and the junction held 5 bases outside the gene matches. The CDR3 sequence: CASSQVRGTSGSNEQFF. The CDR3 region has the DNA TGTGCCAGCAGCCAAGTCCGGGGGACTAGCGGGAGCAATGAGCAGTTCTTC.

The rearrangement uses TRBV6-5 and TRBJ2-7; D gene uncertain. V lost 8 bases, J lost 0 bases, and 14 bases lay in between. Germline-derived CDR1 and CDR2 are MNHEY and SVGAGI. The CDR3 has 14 amino acids. In DNA, the CDR3 is TGTGCCAGCGGACGGAACAGTAACTCCTACGAGCAGTACTTC. As protein: CASGRNSNSYEQYF.

This clonotype has just one count. The chain employs TRBV5-1 and TRBJ1-4; tentative D call: TRBD1 (6 bases). Germline CDR1 and CDR2: SGHRS and YFSETQ. This CDR3 is 16 amino acids long. Trimming pared 0 bases from V and 8 bases from J, leaving 17 bases between. CDR3 residues: CASSLGVGGRGEKLFF. The CDR3 DNA reads TGCGCCAGCAGCTTGGGGGTAGGGGGGCGCGGAGAAAAACTGTTTTTT.

This chain uses TRBV15 with TRBJ1-5; the match to TRBD1 covers 7 bases. Germline V gives CDR1 LNHNV, CDR2 YYDKDF (reference sequence). V gave up 4 bases and J gave up 2 bases; unmatched junction bases: 8. This CDR3 spans 16 amino acids. CDR3 coding DNA: TGTGCCACCAGCAAGGCTTACAGGGGCCGCAATCAGCCCCAGCATTTT. This codes for CATSKAYRGRNQPQHF.

CDR3 nucleotide sequence: TGCAGTGCCCAAAGGGGTCCTAGCACAGATACGCAGTATTTT. Its translation is CSAQRGPSTDTQYF. V is TRBV20-1 and J is TRBJ2-3; D may be TRBD1 (5 bases). The CDR3 runs to 14 residues. CDR1 and CDR2 from the germline V gene are DFQATT and SNEGSKA (reference sequence). V was pared by 6 bases and J by 0 bases, with 13 bases between.

This clonotype has more than one count but fewer than ten. The chain has TRBV15 and TRBJ1-2; perhaps TRBD1 as D (5 bases). V lost 0 bases to trimming and J lost 2 bases, with 10 bases between them. The CDR3 extends over 15 amino acids. In germline, CDR1 is LNHNV, CDR2 YYDKDF (reference sequence). The CDR3 region is CATSRERGMNYGYTF. Written as DNA, the CDR3 is TGTGCCACCAGCAGAGAGAGGGGAATGAACTATGGCTACACCTTC.

The chain combines TRBV20-1 with TRBJ2-1, with 9 bases identical to TRBD2. The CDR3 contains 19 residues. Germline V gene lookup returns CDR1 DFQATT and CDR2 SNEGSKA (reference sequence). V lost 5 bases and J lost 2; bases outside the gene matches: 19. CDR3 coding DNA: TGCAGTGCTCCTCCAAAGGGGGCGGGAGGGAGTTCGGCCTACAATGAGCAGTTCTTC. Its protein product is CSAPPKGAGGSSAYNEQFF.

This clonotype was seen a handful of times. The chain recombines TRBV20-1 with TRBJ1-2; the D gene is possibly TRBD1 (6 bases). The germline gives CDR1 DFQATT, CDR2 SNEGSKA (reference sequence). V was shortened by 5 bases and J by 8 bases, with 15 bases between the two germline ends. CDR3 length equals 12 residues. The CDR3 region is CSASRQEKGYTF. For the CDR3, the DNA is TGCAGTGCTTCTAGACAGGAGAAGGGCTACACCTTC.

In this sample, this clonotype turned up a few times. The V and J genes are TRBV6-5 and TRBJ2-3; perhaps TRBD2 as D (5 bases). Per the germline V gene, CDR1 is MNHEY and CDR2 is SVGAGI. Deletions cut 4 bases from V and 6 bases from J, with 11 bases between. The CDR3 covers 13 residues. CDR3 DNA: TGTGCCAGCAGTTTCTCTAGCCGGGATACGCAGTATTTT. As protein: CASSFSSRDTQYF.

This clonotype was observed at least ten times. The CDR3 region is CASSLAGGNIQYF. CDR3 in DNA: TGTGCCAGCAGTTTAGCGGGGGGGAACATTCAGTACTTC. This sequence joins TRBV27 and TRBJ2-4, with TRBD2 matching over 9 bases. The germline V gene has CDR1 MNHEY and CDR2 SMNVEV (reference sequence). Trimming took 2 bases from V and 7 from J; bases not matched to a gene: 0. The CDR3 totals 13 residues.

V gene TRBV4-2 combines with J gene TRBJ2-1; 12 nucleotides agree with TRBD2. Germline V gene sequence: CDR1 LGHNA, CDR2 YNFKEQ. J was trimmed by 6 bases and V by 2 bases; bases with no gene match: 11. The CDR3 runs to 18 residues. The CDR3 bases are TGTGCCAGCAGCCAAAGAACCCCTAGCGGGGGGGAGGGCAATGAGCAGTTCTTC. Translated: CASSQRTPSGGEGNEQFF.

Remarks on this clonotype: One base away lies a much larger clone, so this may be a sequencing read error. The J gene is TRBJ2-4, the V gene TRBV3-1; no clear D. The CDR3 is 13 amino acids. Between the trimmed V and J ends, which lost 0 bases and 13 bases, there was a span of 13 bases. Looked up from germline, CDR1 is LGHDT and CDR2 is YNNKEL (reference sequence). DNA of the CDR3: TGTGCCAGCAGCCAAGATATAGAAGAGGCCCAGTACTTC. This gives the protein CASSQDIEEAQYF.

This clonotype was recorded at least ten times. The rearrangement uses TRBV20-1 and TRBJ1-2; D call uncertain. The length of the CDR3 is 11 residues. CDR1 is DFQATT and CDR2 is SNEGSKA in the germline V gene (reference sequence). V lost 5 bases and J lost 6, with 10 bases in between. The CDR3 sequence: CSAPLGNGYTF. The CDR3 nucleotides are TGCAGTGCTCCCCTGGGAAATGGCTACACCTTC.

As DNA, the CDR3 is TGTGCCAGCAGTTGGGAGCTTGGGGGAGGGGGGAGCAATCAGCCCCAGCATTTT. Translated: CASSWELGGGGSNQPQHF. This rearrangement joins TRBV28 to TRBJ1-5, with a possible D match to TRBD1 (6 bases). Trimming took off 4 bases at V and 1 base at J, with 20 bases between the two ends. The CDR3 is 18 amino acids. Looked up from germline, CDR1 is MDHEN and CDR2 is SYDVKM.

The chain carries TRBV7-2 and TRBJ2-2; D is possibly TRBD1 (5 bases). The CDR3 length is 16 residues. Germline V lookup: CDR1 SGHTA, CDR2 FQGNSA. Between the trimmed V and J ends, which lost 2 bases and 1 base, there was a span of 11 bases. CDR3 sequence reads: CASSLSGRGNTGELFF. CDR3 in DNA: TGTGCCAGCAGCTTAAGTGGTAGGGGGAACACCGGGGAGCTGTTTTTT.